The rows below give T cell receptor beta chains drawn from one sample of a study of blood T cell repertoires in COVID-19. Assay used: immunoSEQ multiplex PCR; TCRdb lists only in-frame clones, some missing. The sample gives more than 250,000 clones, around 86% of which show up once; 1% is in the top ten. The sequenced material came from peripheral blood. Receptors were obtained from a man aged 50 or older with active or convalescent COVID-19. Both conserved end residues are part of each CDR3. The order of the fields is clone size, J gene, D gene, V gene, CDR3 DNA, CDR3 protein. D genes are given only for firm matches. The size field is filled for only some rows; it gives once, few, many or a size class.

NA,TRBJ1-1,NA,TRBV7-3,TGTGCCAGCTCACCAGGGATTAACACTGAAGCTTTCTTT,CASSPGINTEAFF
few,TRBJ2-1,NA,TRBV5-1,TGCGCCAGCAAAGGGAGCCACAGTTTTTACAATGAGCAGTTCTTC,CASKGSHSFYNEQFF
NA,TRBJ2-3,TRBD1,TRBV5-5,TGTGCCAGCAGCTTGGCCCCGGGGACAGGGGAAACAGATACGCAGTATTTT,CASSLAPGTGETDTQYF
NA,TRBJ2-3,NA,TRBV18,TGTGCCAGCTCACCTCTAGCCGCCCCTAGCACAGATACGCAGTATTTT,CASSPLAAPSTDTQYF
NA,TRBJ1-1,NA,TRBV20-1,TGCATCGTACAGTCTGACACTGAAGCTTTCTTT,CIVQSDTEAFF
NA,TRBJ2-7,TRBD2,TRBV29-1,TGCAGCGTCCGAACTAGCGGGGGCTCCTACGAGCAGTACTTC,CSVRTSGGSYEQYF
NA,TRBJ1-2,NA,TRBV6-1,TGTGCCAGCAGTGAAACGACGGGCTATGGCTACACCTTC,CASSETTGYGYTF
NA,TRBJ2-1,TRBD2,TRBV28,TGTGCCAGCAGTTCCCCAGGGAGGGCGGATGAGCAGTTCTTC,CASSSPGRADEQFF
NA,TRBJ2-1,TRBD2,TRBV7-3,TGTGCCAGCAGCACCCAGGGACTAGCGCGGAATGAGCAGTTCTTC,CASSTQGLARNEQFF
NA,TRBJ1-4,TRBD1,TRBV29-1,TGCAGCGTCCTGACAGGGGGCGATGAAAAACTGTTTTTT,CSVLTGGDEKLFF
NA,TRBJ2-1,TRBD2,TRBV5-4,TGTGCCAGCACTTCCGAAGCGGGGGTTTACAATGAGCAGTTCTTC,CASTSEAGVYNEQFF
NA,TRBJ2-5,NA,TRBV2,TGTGCCAGCAGTGAAGGACACAAACAAGAGACCCAGTACTTC,CASSEGHKQETQYF
once,TRBJ2-3,TRBD2,TRBV5-1,TGCGCCAGCAGCTTGGATCCAGCGGGGTCGTCAGATACGCAGTATTTT,CASSLDPAGSSDTQYF
NA,TRBJ1-5,TRBD1,TRBV19,TGTGCCAGTAGTACCGCGACAGGGAATAGCAATCAGCCCCAGCATTTT,CASSTATGNSNQPQHF
NA,TRBJ2-7,NA,TRBV18,TGTGCCAGCTCACCTACAGGGGACTCTCAATACGAGCAGTACTTC,CASSPTGDSQYEQYF
NA,TRBJ2-3,TRBD2,TRBV5-4,TGTGCCAGCAGCCCCGGGGGGGGGCGCACAGATACGCAGTATTTT,CASSPGGGRTDTQYF
NA,TRBJ1-2,TRBD1,TRBV27,TGTGCCAGCAGTTCCATCCGGACAGGTATTATTAACTATGGCTACACCTTC,CASSSIRTGIINYGYTF
few,TRBJ2-2,NA,TRBV27,TGTGCCAGCAGGCACCGGGACTTCAACACCGGGGAGCTGTTTTTT,CASRHRDFNTGELFF
NA,TRBJ2-1,NA,TRBV29-1,TGCAGCGTCATTAGCGGTTATGCCTACAATGAGCAGTTCTTC,CSVISGYAYNEQFF
NA,TRBJ2-1,TRBD2,TRBV3-1/TRBV3-2,TGTGCCAGCAGCCCACGAGCGGGGGGGTCGAGTGAGCAGTTCTTC,CASSPRAGGSSEQFF
NA,TRBJ2-5,TRBD2,TRBV28,TGTGCCAGCAGTTCATCAGCGGGGGTCCAAGAGACCCAGTACTTC,CASSSSAGVQETQYF
NA,TRBJ1-4,NA,TRBV28,TGTGCCAGCAGTCCGTTCCAGGGTCGCTCGGAGACTAATGAAAAACTGTTTTTT,CASSPFQGRSETNEKLFF
few,TRBJ2-1,NA,TRBV20-1,TGCAGTGCTAGTAGATCTGGAGCGGACAATGAGCAGTTCTTC,CSASRSGADNEQFF
once,TRBJ2-7,NA,TRBV4-1,TGCGCCAGCAGTCCTTTGGCGGGGTCCTTCTACGAGCAGTACTTC,CASSPLAGSFYEQYF
NA,TRBJ1-3,NA,TRBV18,TGTGCCAGCTCACCATTCTCGACCGAGGGCTCTGGAAACACCATATATTTT,CASSPFSTEGSGNTIYF
few,TRBJ1-2,NA,TRBV18,TGTGCCAGCTCATCCAGGGATCTTGGCTACACCTTC,CASSSRDLGYTF
NA,TRBJ1-1,NA,TRBV5-5,TGTGCCAGCAGCTTTCAAGGGGACACTGAAGCTTTCTTT,CASSFQGDTEAFF
NA,TRBJ2-2,NA,TRBV7-2,TGTGCCAGCAGCTTAGAGGCAGGGAACGGGGAGCTGTTTTTT,CASSLEAGNGELFF
NA,TRBJ2-5,NA,TRBV18,TGTGCCAGCTCCCGCACCTCAGGGATTCTCAAGGAGACCCAGTACTTC,CASSRTSGILKETQYF
NA,TRBJ1-1,NA,TRBV20-1,TGCAGTGCTAGTATACCCGGGACTATGAACACTGAAGCTTTCTTT,CSASIPGTMNTEAFF
NA,TRBJ2-3,TRBD1,TRBV5-4,TGTGCCAGCAGCTCGGGACAGCAGACCACAGATACGCAGTATTTT,CASSSGQQTTDTQYF